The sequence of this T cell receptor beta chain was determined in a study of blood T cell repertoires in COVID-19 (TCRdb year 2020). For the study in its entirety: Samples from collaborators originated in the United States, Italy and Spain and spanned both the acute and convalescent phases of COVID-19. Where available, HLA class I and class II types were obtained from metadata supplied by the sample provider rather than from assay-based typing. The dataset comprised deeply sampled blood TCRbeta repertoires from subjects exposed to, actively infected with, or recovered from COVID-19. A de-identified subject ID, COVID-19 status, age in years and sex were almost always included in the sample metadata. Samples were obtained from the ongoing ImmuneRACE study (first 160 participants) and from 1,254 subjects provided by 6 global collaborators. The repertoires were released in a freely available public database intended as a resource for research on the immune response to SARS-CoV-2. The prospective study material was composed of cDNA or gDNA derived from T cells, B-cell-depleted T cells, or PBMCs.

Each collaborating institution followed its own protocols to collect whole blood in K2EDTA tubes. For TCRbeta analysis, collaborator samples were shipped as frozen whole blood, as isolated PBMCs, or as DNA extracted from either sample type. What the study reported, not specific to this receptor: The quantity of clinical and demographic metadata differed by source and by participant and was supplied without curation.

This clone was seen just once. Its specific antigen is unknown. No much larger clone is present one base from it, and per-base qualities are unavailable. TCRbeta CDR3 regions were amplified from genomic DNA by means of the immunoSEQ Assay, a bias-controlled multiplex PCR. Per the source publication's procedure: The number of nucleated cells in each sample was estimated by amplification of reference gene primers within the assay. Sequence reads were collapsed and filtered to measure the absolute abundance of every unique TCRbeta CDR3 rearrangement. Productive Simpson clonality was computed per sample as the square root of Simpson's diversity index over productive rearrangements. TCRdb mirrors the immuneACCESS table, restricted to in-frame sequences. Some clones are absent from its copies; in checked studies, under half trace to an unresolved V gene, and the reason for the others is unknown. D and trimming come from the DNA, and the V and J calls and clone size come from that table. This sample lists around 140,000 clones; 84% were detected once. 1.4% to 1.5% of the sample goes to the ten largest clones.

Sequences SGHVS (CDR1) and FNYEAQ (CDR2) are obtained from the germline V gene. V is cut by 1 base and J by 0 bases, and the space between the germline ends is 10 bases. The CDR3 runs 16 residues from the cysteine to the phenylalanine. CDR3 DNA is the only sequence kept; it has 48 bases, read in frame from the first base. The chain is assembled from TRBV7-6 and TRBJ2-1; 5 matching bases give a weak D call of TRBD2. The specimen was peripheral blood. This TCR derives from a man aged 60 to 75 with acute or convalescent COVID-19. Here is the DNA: TGTGCCAGCAGCTTAGTCACCCGGGACTCCTACAATGAGCAGTTCTTC. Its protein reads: CASSLVTRDSYNEQFF.